These 5 T cell receptor beta chains originate from one sample sequenced in a study of OX40 agonist ivuxolimab in advanced cancers. TCRdb's copy holds only in-frame clones and misses some; the assay was immunoSEQ multiplex PCR. This sample has around 90,000 clones, with roughly 90% found just once. The specimen was CD4+ or CD8+ T cells sorted from blood, collected in a trial of the OX40 agonist ivuxolimab. The origin of the receptors is an adult with an advanced solid tumor such as melanoma, head and neck, liver or kidney cancer.

The rearrangement uses TRBV27 and TRBJ1-1; 8 positions match TRBD1. Germline V gene data show CDR1 as MNHEY and CDR2 as SMNVEV (reference sequence). With 6 bases clipped from V and 8 bases from J, the junction kept 14 bases outside the gene matches. This CDR3 contains 15 residues. DNA for the CDR3: TGTGCCAGCAGCCTAAGCCCAGGGACAGGTGGGGAAGCTTTCTTT. This sequence encodes CASSLSPGTGGEAFF.

This clone was counted a single time. The chain uses TRBV28 and TRBJ1-2; D gene ambiguous. The V and J ends lost 5 bases and 8 bases respectively, with 9 bases between them. The CDR3 is 11 amino acids. In germline, CDR1 is MDHEN, CDR2 SYDVKM. Here the CDR3 reads CASSPLTGYTF. For the CDR3, the DNA is TGTGCCAGCAGTCCATTGACCGGCTACACCTTC.

In DNA, the CDR3 is TGTGCCAGCACCCCGCTCGGGATGGATACGCAGTATTTT. Its protein is CASTPLGMDTQYF. The gene calls are TRBV27 and TRBJ2-3, with a possible D match to TRBD2 (5 bases). Per germline, CDR1 MNHEY and CDR2 SMNVEV (reference sequence). CDR3 length: 13 residues. Trimming shortened V by 7 bases and J by 6 bases, and 14 bases separated the two germline ends.

The chain uses TRBV19 and TRBJ2-2; D perhaps matches TRBD1 (6 bases). V dropped 4 bases and J dropped 1 base, with 7 bases sitting between them. Germline V gene sequence: CDR1 LNHDA, CDR2 SQIVND (reference sequence). The CDR3 totals 14 residues. The CDR3: CASSKGQNTGELFF. CDR3 in DNA: TGTGCCAGTAGTAAGGGACAGAACACCGGGGAGCTGTTTTTT.

This chain uses TRBV19 with TRBJ2-6; a possible D gene is TRBD1 (6 bases). Germline loops: CDR1 LNHDA, CDR2 SQIVND (reference sequence). This CDR3 is 15 amino acids long. Trimming removed 5 bases from V and 4 bases from J, with 12 bases in between. The CDR3 protein is CASSQQGAGANVLTF. The DNA for the CDR3 is TGTGCCAGTAGTCAACAGGGAGCGGGGGCCAACGTCCTGACTTTC.